This TCR beta chain was sequenced during a study of OX40 agonist ivuxolimab in advanced cancers. General notes on the study: The costimulatory receptor OX40 (CD134) was targeted by ivuxolimab, a fully human IgG2 agonistic monoclonal antibody. Intravenous ivuxolimab was administered to patients every 2 weeks at six dose levels: 0.01, 0.1, 0.3, 1.5, 3 and 10 mg/kg. Of the approximately 54 dose-escalation patients, hepatocellular carcinoma was present in about 20, melanoma in approximately 15, renal cell carcinoma in 9 and head and neck cancer in 9. In the dose-escalation cohort, around four fifths of patients were male, and the mean age was 60 years with a range of 23 to 79. Patients were allowed to have had prior anti-PD-1, anti-PD-L1 or anti-CTLA-4 therapy, and approximately 40% of the dose-escalation patients had previously received checkpoint inhibitors. Three dose-escalation patients achieved partial responses, one with hepatocellular carcinoma and two with cutaneous melanoma. Peripheral TCRbeta sequencing aimed to test whether ivuxolimab altered TCR sequence diversity and caused clonal T-cell expansion. The monotherapy dose-escalation portion (N of about 50 patients) of the phase I ivuxolimab trial is reported in the paper.

The germline V gene yields SGHRS for CDR1 and YFSETQ for CDR2. V is pared back by 3 bases and J by 2 bases, with 9 bases lying between the germline termini. From the cysteine up to the phenylalanine, the CDR3 has a length of 15 residues. Of all the DNA, just the CDR3 is kept, 45 bases in frame from base 1. Remarks on this clone: The antigen it binds to is not known. Per-base quality was not reported, and no clone a single base away is much larger than it.

Genomic DNA was extracted from sorted cells for sequencing of the TCRbeta CDR3 region. The immunoSEQ Assay was used to sequence the TCRbeta CDR3 regions. Not all clones reach the TCRdb copy of this immuneACCESS table, which keeps in-frame sequences only. Checked studies attribute under half of the gap to unresolved V genes and leave the rest unexplained. This sample is represented by approximately 50,000 clones; around 81% of them were singletons. Together, the top ten hold under 3.5% of the sample. The study at large found these results: In partial responders in the 0.1-3.0 mg/kg groups, normalized peripheral clonal expansion was found to be among the lowest, especially among CD8+ T cells. Low levels of normalized T-cell clonal expansion were also seen in some nonresponding patients. Clonal expansion of both CD4+ and CD8+ blood T cells was observed from baseline to week 6 at doses 0.1 to 3.0 mg/kg. Which antigens the clonally expanded peripheral T cells were specific for was not determined. After ivuxolimab, expanded clones were on average more numerous among CD8+ T cells than among CD4+ T cells.

Patients with autoimmune disease history or receiving systemic immunosuppression were excluded from the trial. Peripheral blood for TCR sequencing was drawn from every dose cohort at baseline, at cycle 4 day 1 and at cycle 7 day 1. Samples were obtained from an open-label, multicenter, first-in-human phase I dose-escalation trial of ivuxolimab. Adults with locally advanced or metastatic melanoma, renal cell carcinoma, hepatocellular carcinoma or head and neck squamous cell carcinoma were enrolled in the trial. Before TCR sequencing, CD4+ and CD8+ T cells were separately sorted from peripheral blood.

The chain is encoded by TRBV5-1 joined to TRBJ2-6, with no confidently assigned D gene. The sequences come from CD4+ or CD8+ T cells sorted from blood, collected in a trial of the OX40 agonist ivuxolimab. The receptor's source is an adult with an advanced solid tumor such as melanoma, head and neck, liver or kidney cancer. The DNA is as follows: TGCGCCAGCAGCTCATCAAGAGCTGGGGCCAACGTCCTGACTTTC. Translated, this gives CASSSSRAGANVLTF.